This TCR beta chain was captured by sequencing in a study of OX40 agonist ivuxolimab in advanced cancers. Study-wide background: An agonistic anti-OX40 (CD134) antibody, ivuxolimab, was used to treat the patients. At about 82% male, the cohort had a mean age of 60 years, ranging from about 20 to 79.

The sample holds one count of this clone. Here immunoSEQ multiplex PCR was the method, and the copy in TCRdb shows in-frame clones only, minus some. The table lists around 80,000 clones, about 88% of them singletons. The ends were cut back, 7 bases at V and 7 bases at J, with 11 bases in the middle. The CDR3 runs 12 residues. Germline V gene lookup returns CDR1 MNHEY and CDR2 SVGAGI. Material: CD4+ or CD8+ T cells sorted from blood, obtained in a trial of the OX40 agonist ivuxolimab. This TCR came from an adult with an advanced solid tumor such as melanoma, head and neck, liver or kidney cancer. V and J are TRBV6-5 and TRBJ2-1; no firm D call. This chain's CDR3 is CASTAARNEQFF. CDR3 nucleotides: TGTGCCAGCACGGCGGCAAGGAATGAGCAGTTCTTC.